One sample yielded the 2 T cell receptor beta chains listed below, sequenced in a study of Ad26.COV2.S vaccination and SARS-CoV-2 variants. Treatment defined: some 20 received Ad26.COV2.S at low or high dose, single or two shots; 5 received placebo; per-sample allocation not given. Each sample was drawn 63 days after the first injection (of vaccine or placebo). The assay was immunoSEQ multiplex PCR, and TCRdb's table has in-frame clones only and misses some. The sample has hundreds of thousands of clones, more than 70% seen once; the top ten hold about 1.5%. The sample was peripheral blood, taken in a trial of Ad26.COV2.S vaccine versus placebo. The receptors were gathered from a person aged 18 to 65 who received the Ad26.COV2.S COVID-19 vaccine or a placebo.

The J gene is TRBJ1-2, the V gene TRBV6-2 or TRBV6-3, with D possibly being TRBD1 (6 bases). The germline V and J ends were trimmed by 5 bases and 7 bases, with 14 bases remaining between them. CDR3 length equals 13 residues. Germline lookup yields CDR1 MNHEY and CDR2 SVGEGT. The chain's CDR3 is CASSGGQVFGYTF. CDR3 DNA sequence: TGTGCCAGCAGTGGGGGACAAGTCTTTGGCTACACCTTC.

This rearrangement joins TRBV9 to TRBJ1-2; TRBD1 aligns across 7 bases. Germline V CDR1 and CDR2: SGDLS, YYNGEE. J lost 2 bases, V lost 4 bases, and 8 bases had no gene match. CDR3 size: 15 residues. CDR3 residues: CASSSTPGQNYGYTF. DNA for the CDR3: TGTGCCAGCAGCTCAACGCCGGGACAGAACTATGGCTACACCTTC.